The 30 T cell receptor beta chains given below trace back to one sample, sequenced in a study of technical replicates of blood from a handful of donors. The table came from immunoSEQ multiplex PCR; TCRdb's copy has only in-frame clones and leaves some out. The table has tens of thousands of clones, about nine tenths seen once. The sample taken for sequencing was T cells isolated from PBMCs. The receptors shown here come from a human donor in good health.

This clone is a singleton in its sample. The V gene is TRBV4-3, the J gene TRBJ1-2; D uncertain. The CDR3 is 14 amino acids. Trimming pared 4 bases from V and 1 base from J, leaving 10 bases between. The germline gives CDR1 LGHNA, CDR2 YSLEER. In DNA, the CDR3 is TGCGCCAGCAGCCTAGACAACAGTAACTATGGCTACACCTTC. Protein product: CASSLDNSNYGYTF.

V is TRBV4-1 and J is TRBJ2-7; tentatively, D is TRBD2 (6 bases). V was pared by 0 bases and J by 2 bases, with 11 bases between. The CDR3 runs 15 residues. From germline, CDR1 is MGHRA and CDR2 YSYEKL. The CDR3: CASSQDPGVPYEQYF. As DNA, the CDR3 is TGCGCCAGCAGCCAAGATCCGGGGGTGCCCTACGAGCAGTACTTC.

This clone was seen only a few times. The chain combines TRBV28 with TRBJ1-4; D unclear. V was shortened by 4 bases and J by 7 bases, with 4 bases between the two germline ends. Per the germline V gene, CDR1 is MDHEN and CDR2 is SYDVKM. This CDR3 contains 11 residues. In DNA, the CDR3 is TGTGCCAGCAGTTCCGTTGAAAAACTGTTTTTT. Translated: CASSSVEKLFF.

The V gene is TRBV9, the J gene TRBJ2-7, with 9 bases that match TRBD2. Losses at the gene ends were 1 base for V and 6 bases for J; bases not matched to a gene: 8. CDR1 and CDR2 from the germline V gene are SGDLS and YYNGEE. The CDR3 is made up of 15 amino acids. The CDR3 nucleotides are TGTGCCAGCAGCGTATCACTAGCGGGTGGATTCGAGCAGTACTTC. Translated: CASSVSLAGGFEQYF. The full variable domain, in which reference TRBV9 and TRBJ2-7 provide the parts outside the CDR3, is DSGVTQTPKHLITATGQRVTLRCSPRSGDLSVYWYQQSLDQGLQFLIQYYNGEERAKGNILERFSAQQFPDLHSELNLSSLELGDSALYFCASSVSLAGGFEQYFGPGTRLTVT.

The CDR3 nucleotides read TGTGCCAGTAGTCAGCGGGAGCGGGGCGTCTACGAGCAGTACTTC. Encoded protein: CASSQRERGVYEQYF. The chain recombines TRBV19 with TRBJ2-7; TRBD2 agrees at 8 bases. The CDR3 is 15 amino acids. CDR1 is LNHDA and CDR2 is SQIVND in the germline V gene (reference sequence). V was clipped by 5 bases and J by 3 bases; unmatched bases: 9.

The chain recombines TRBV7-9 with TRBJ2-1; 13 positions agree with TRBD2. J lost 9 bases, V lost 4 bases, and 3 bases had no gene match. The CDR3 has 14 residues. Germline loops: CDR1 SEHNR, CDR2 FQNEAQ (reference sequence). The chain's CDR3 is CASSSGLAGVEQFF. In DNA form, the CDR3 reads TGTGCCAGCAGCTCAGGACTAGCGGGAGTTGAGCAGTTCTTC.

The chain uses TRBV28 and TRBJ1-5, with D hard to call. The CDR3 contains 15 residues. V lost 6 bases, J lost 0 bases, and 12 bases lay in between. CDR1 and CDR2 (germline): MDHEN, SYDVKM. CDR3 DNA: TGTGCCAGCAGGTTGGACTTATATAGCAATCAGCCCCAGCATTTT. Encoded protein: CASRLDLYSNQPQHF.

The chain couples TRBV11-3 to TRBJ2-2; no definite D call. The V end was cut by 1 base, the J end by 8 bases, with 11 bases between. The CDR3 runs 14 residues. Germline CDR1 is SGHNT and CDR2 is YENEEA. CDR3 region: CASSLAPSLGELFF. As DNA, the CDR3 is TGTGCCAGCAGCTTAGCGCCTAGTTTAGGGGAGCTGTTTTTT.

In its sample, this clone was seen a few times. This sequence joins TRBV29-1 and TRBJ1-4, with D perhaps matching TRBD1 (5 bases). The CDR3 runs 13 residues. Looked up from germline, CDR1 is SQVTM and CDR2 is ANQGSEA. Between the trimmed V and J ends, which lost 0 bases and 7 bases, there was a span of 9 bases. The CDR3 reads CSVEDRVVEKLFF. CDR3 DNA: TGCAGCGTTGAAGACAGGGTAGTTGAAAAACTGTTTTTT.

The chain recombines TRBV4-1 with TRBJ1-2; D is possibly TRBD1 (5 bases). Trimming shortened V by 4 bases and J by 6 bases, and 21 bases separated the two germline ends. The CDR3 is 16 residues long. Germline V gene lookup returns CDR1 MGHRA and CDR2 YSYEKL. CDR3 sequence reads: CASSPLLRGTRDGYTF. The CDR3 DNA sequence: TGCGCCAGCAGCCCCCTCTTAAGGGGAACCCGAGATGGCTACACCTTC.

The chain has TRBV9 and TRBJ2-5; D gene unclear. This CDR3 spans 14 amino acids. Trimming took off 0 bases at V and 4 bases at J, with 10 bases between the two ends. CDR1 and CDR2 from the germline V gene are SGDLS and YYNGEE. The CDR3 reads CASSVGASPETQYF. CDR3 bases: TGTGCCAGCAGCGTAGGGGCTTCCCCAGAGACCCAGTACTTC. The whole variable domain, filled in from reference TRBV9 and TRBJ2-5, reads DSGVTQTPKHLITATGQRVTLRCSPRSGDLSVYWYQQSLDQGLQFLIQYYNGEERAKGNILERFSAQQFPDLHSELNLSSLELGDSALYFCASSVGASPETQYFGPGTRLLVL.

This clone was detected only once. The gene calls are TRBV5-6 and TRBJ2-7; 8 bases fit TRBD2. The CDR3 length is 15 residues. With V trimmed by 5 bases and J by 0 bases, 7 bases remained unmatched. From germline, CDR1 is SGHDT and CDR2 YYEEEE. The CDR3 reads CASSLGRVSSYEQYF. CDR3 nucleotide sequence: TGTGCCAGCAGTCTCGGGAGGGTAAGCTCCTACGAGCAGTACTTC.

The chain is built from TRBV6-5 and TRBJ2-1; a possible D gene is TRBD2 (5 bases). With 2 bases removed from V and 7 bases from J, the gap between germline ends came to 12 bases. CDR1 and CDR2 (germline): MNHEY, SVGAGI. This CDR3 region has 14 residues. This CDR3 reads CASSYTLARNEQFF. As DNA, the CDR3 is TGTGCCAGCAGTTACACCCTAGCAAGAAATGAGCAGTTCTTC.

In this sample, this clone turned up a few times. CDR3 region: CASSEGKSYEQYF. The DNA of the CDR3 is TGTGCCAGTAGTGAGGGCAAGTCCTACGAGCAGTACTTC. The chain employs TRBV19 and TRBJ2-7, with D perhaps matching TRBD2 (5 bases). The CDR3 contains 13 residues. Trimming left V 5 bases short and J 1 base short, with 9 bases between. Germline V gives CDR1 LNHDA, CDR2 SQIVND (reference sequence). The entire variable domain, with the rest obtained from reference TRBV19 and TRBJ2-7, is as follows: DGGITQSPKYLFRKEGQNVTLSCEQNLNHDAMYWYRQDPGQGLRLIYYSQIVNDFQKGDIAEGYSVSREKKESFPLTVTSAQKNPTAFYLCASSEGKSYEQYFGPGTRLTVT.

The chain has TRBV5-6 and TRBJ1-5; D may be TRBD1 (6 bases). This CDR3 is built from 14 residues. Germline V gene data show CDR1 as SGHDT and CDR2 as YYEEEE. V dropped 2 bases and J dropped 1 base, with 7 bases sitting between them. The CDR3 DNA reads as TGTGCCAGCAGCTTTGGACAGAGCAATCAGCCCCAGCATTTT. Protein product: CASSFGQSNQPQHF.

V and J are TRBV18 and TRBJ1-2, with 7 bases matching TRBD1. V gave up 1 base and J gave up 1 base; unmatched junction bases: 3. Germline V lookup: CDR1 KGHSH, CDR2 LQKENI. The CDR3 loop spans 15 amino acids. The CDR3 DNA reads as TGTGCCAGCTCACCACGGGGACAGCTTAACTATGGCTACACCTTC. The encoded protein is CASSPRGQLNYGYTF.

The CDR3 DNA is TGCGCCAGCAGCCAAGTGGCCAGGACTGAAGCTTTCTTT. Amino acid sequence: CASSQVARTEAFF. The V gene is TRBV4-1, the J gene TRBJ1-1; D gene unclear. Germline CDR1 and CDR2: MGHRA and YSYEKL. Deletions cut 1 base from V and 5 bases from J, with 8 bases between. The CDR3 length is 13 residues.

J is TRBJ1-4 and V is TRBV7-9; D possibly corresponds to TRBD1 (6 bases). Trimming stripped 0 bases from V and 0 bases from J, with 14 bases between. Germline V gives CDR1 SEHNR, CDR2 FQNEAQ (reference sequence). The CDR3 loop spans 18 amino acids. The CDR3 sequence is CASSLASHREPTNEKLFF. Here the CDR3 DNA reads TGTGCCAGCAGCTTAGCGTCTCACAGGGAGCCAACTAATGAAAAACTGTTTTTT.

The chain has TRBV11-2 and TRBJ1-3; tentatively, D is TRBD1 (6 bases). Trimming left V 8 bases short and J 2 bases short, with 16 bases between. From germline, CDR1 is SGHAT and CDR2 FQNNGV. CDR3 size: 15 residues. CDR3 sequence: CASVVQGSPGNTIYF. As DNA, the CDR3 is TGTGCCAGCGTAGTACAGGGAAGTCCTGGAAACACCATATATTTT.

This clone was found once. The chain links TRBV19 to TRBJ1-5; the match to TRBD1 covers 7 bases. This CDR3 is built from 15 residues. Looked up from germline, CDR1 is LNHDA and CDR2 is SQIVND (reference sequence). V lost 3 bases, J lost 6 bases, and 8 bases stayed unmatched. The CDR3 nucleotides are TGTGCCAGTAGTATTTCGGCAGGGGGAAGTCAGCCCCAGCATTTT. Its translation: CASSISAGGSQPQHF.

V is TRBV13 and J is TRBJ2-7, with TRBD2 identical over 7 bases. Germline CDR1 reads PRHDT; CDR2 reads FYEKMQ (reference sequence). CDR3 size: 14 residues. Germline trimming cut 5 bases from V and 3 bases from J; bases unmatched to any gene: 7. The CDR3 bases are TGTGCCAGCAGCGTCGGACTAGGGGTCTACGAGCAGTACTTC. As protein: CASSVGLGVYEQYF.

The V gene is TRBV15, the J gene TRBJ2-3; possible D gene TRBD2, 6 bases. The germline gives CDR1 LNHNV, CDR2 YYDKDF (reference sequence). The CDR3 consists of 16 residues. V lost 0 bases and J lost 4, with 14 bases in between. The CDR3 here is CATSRDRGSGSDTQYF. The CDR3, as DNA: TGTGCCACCAGCAGAGATCGTGGGAGCGGGTCAGATACGCAGTATTTT.

The V call is TRBV27, the J call TRBJ2-7; 7 nucleotides match TRBD1. Trimming cost V 2 bases and J 7 bases; bases outside gene matches: 8. The CDR3 is 14 amino acids. Germline V gives CDR1 MNHEY, CDR2 SMNVEV (reference sequence). CDR3 amino acids: CASSLGGTDGEQYF. CDR3 DNA: TGTGCCAGCAGTTTAGGTGGGACAGACGGAGAGCAGTACTTC.

This chain links TRBV5-4 with TRBJ2-3; TRBD1 might be the D (5 bases). Germline lookup yields CDR1 SGHNT and CDR2 YYREEE (reference sequence). The CDR3 covers 15 residues. Trimming shortened V by 3 bases and J by 0 bases, and 11 bases separated the two germline ends. CDR3 coding DNA: TGTGCCAGCAGCTCAAGGACACAGAGCACAGATACGCAGTATTTT. Amino acid sequence: CASSSRTQSTDTQYF.

This clone was observed a single time. This chain links TRBV6-1 with TRBJ1-2; D unclear. Germline V lookup: CDR1 MNHNS, CDR2 SASEGT. The CDR3 consists of 15 residues. Trimming removed 6 bases from V and 4 bases from J, with 18 bases in between. Written as DNA, the CDR3 is TGTGCCAGCAGAGGCCCCACGGTATCAGGCTATGGCTACACCTTC. Residues: CASRGPTVSGYGYTF.

This chain connects TRBV30 to TRBJ1-3, with D perhaps matching TRBD1 (6 bases). The germline V gene has CDR1 GTSNPN and CDR2 SVGIG (reference sequence). The V and J ends lost 2 bases and 3 bases respectively, with 14 bases between them. The CDR3 sequence is 15 residues long. The CDR3 coding sequence is TGTGCCTGGAGTCCACAGGGTAGAGTTGGAAACACCATATATTTT. The encoded protein is CAWSPQGRVGNTIYF.

This clone appeared once. This chain links TRBV11-3 with TRBJ2-1, with 9 positions matching TRBD2. The CDR3 extends over 15 amino acids. J was trimmed by 4 bases and V by 6 bases; bases with no gene match: 7. CDR1 is SGHNT and CDR2 is YENEEA in the germline V gene. CDR3 nucleotides: TGTGCCAGCAGTTCGACTAGCGGCCTGTACAATGAGCAGTTCTTC. It is translated as CASSSTSGLYNEQFF.

V gene TRBV13 combines with J gene TRBJ2-1, with 8 positions matching TRBD2. This CDR3 has 15 amino acids. Germline lookup yields CDR1 PRHDT and CDR2 FYEKMQ (reference sequence). Unmatched junction bases numbered 4, after V lost 4 bases and J lost 2 bases. CDR3 protein: CASSWGLVAYNEQFF. The CDR3 DNA reads TGTGCCAGCAGCTGGGGACTAGTGGCCTACAATGAGCAGTTCTTC.

The J gene is TRBJ1-5, the V gene TRBV7-8; D is ambiguous. The CDR3 length is 17 residues. V was trimmed by 0 bases and J by 0 bases, leaving 12 bases between them. Germline CDR1 is SGHVS and CDR2 is FQNEAQ. The CDR3 region has the DNA TGTGCCAGCAGCTTAGCTATATCAACAGATAGCAATCAGCCCCAGCATTTT. Translation: CASSLAISTDSNQPQHF.

V usage is TRBV6-5 and J usage is TRBJ1-4, with 8 bases matching TRBD1. Trimming removed 5 bases from V and 11 bases from J; junction bases left unmatched: 4. Germline CDR1 and CDR2: MNHEY and SVGAGI. CDR3 length: 12 residues. The CDR3 protein is CASSDRGLKLFF. The CDR3, as DNA: TGTGCCAGCAGTGACAGGGGCTTGAAACTGTTTTTT.